This T cell receptor (beta chain) was found in a study of T-cell reconstitution after alpha-beta-depleted transplantation in children. After removal of 1 base from V and 4 bases from J, the junction contained 6 bases not matched to a gene. The CDR3 contains 16 residues. CDR1 and CDR2 from the germline V gene are SGHTA and FQGTGA. This clonotype was detected ten times or more. The TCRbeta library was prepared with unique molecular identifiers. TCRdb processed the PCR reads anew with MiXCR; each CDR3 protein has one entry. The sample lists approximately 400,000 distinct CDR3 sequences; under 13% were seen once.

The clonotype comes from a human donor who donated a stem cell graft to a child with acute myeloid leukemia. V usage is TRBV7-3 and J usage is TRBJ2-2; the match to TRBD1 covers 7 bases. Specimen: PBMCs from the stem cell graft donor, collected from the stem cell graft. CDR3 region: CASSLRQGVGTGELFF. In nucleotides, the CDR3 is TGTGCCAGCAGCTTAAGACAGGGTGTAGGCACCGGGGAGCTGTTTTTT. The complete variable domain, with remaining parts taken from reference TRBV7-3 and TRBJ2-2, reads GAGVSQTPSNKVTEKGKYVELRCDPISGHTALYWYRQSLGQGPEFLIYFQGTGAADDSGLPNDRFFAVRPEGSVSTLKIQRTERGDSAVYLCASSLRQGVGTGELFFGEGSRLTVL.